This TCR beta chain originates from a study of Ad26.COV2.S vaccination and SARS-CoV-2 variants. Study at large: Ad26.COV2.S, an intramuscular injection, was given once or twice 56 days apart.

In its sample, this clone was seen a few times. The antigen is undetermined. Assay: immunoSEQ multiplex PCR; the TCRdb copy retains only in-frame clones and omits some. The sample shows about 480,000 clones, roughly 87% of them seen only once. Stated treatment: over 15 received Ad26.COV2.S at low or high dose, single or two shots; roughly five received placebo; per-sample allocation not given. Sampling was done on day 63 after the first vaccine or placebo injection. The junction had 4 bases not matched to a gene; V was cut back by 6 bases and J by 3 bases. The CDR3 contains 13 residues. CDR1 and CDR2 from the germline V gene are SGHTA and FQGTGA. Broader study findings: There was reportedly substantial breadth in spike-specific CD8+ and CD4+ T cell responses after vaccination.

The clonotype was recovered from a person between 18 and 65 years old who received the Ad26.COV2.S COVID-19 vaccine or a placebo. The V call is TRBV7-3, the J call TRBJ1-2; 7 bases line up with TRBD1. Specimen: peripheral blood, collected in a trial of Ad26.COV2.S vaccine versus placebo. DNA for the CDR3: TGTGCCAGCAGTCTACAGGGGTACTATGGCTACACCTTC. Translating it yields CASSLQGYYGYTF.